The clone carrying this T cell receptor beta chain came up many times. Germline-derived CDR1 and CDR2 are SGHRS and YFSETQ. V dropped 3 bases and J dropped 0 bases, with 10 bases sitting between them. The CDR3 has 15 residues. The entry originates in a study of T cells in Graves' hyperthyroidism and ophthalmopathy. Using RNA transcripts as the source, TCR beta CDR3 regions were amplified. First-round RT-PCR with HTBI primers amplified the TCR CDR3 region. MiXCR was run by TCRdb on the multiplex PCR reads, yielding one entry per CDR3 protein. The sample carries hundreds of thousands of distinct CDR3 sequences, about 19% recorded once. Pregnant or lactating patients were excluded, as were those with uncontrolled infection or other autoimmune disease. Blood sampling occurred at first hyperthyroidism diagnosis, ahead of any ophthalmopathy symptoms. PBMCs were obtained from about 9.9 ml fresh peripheral blood.

This chain uses TRBV5-1 with TRBJ2-1; D is undetermined. The receptor was derived from a woman between 50 and 59 years old with Graves' hyperthyroidism that later progressed to Graves' ophthalmopathy. Input material: blood. The CDR3 nucleotides read TGCGCCAGCAGCTCCACCCAAAGCTCCTACAATGAGCAGTTCTTC. It yields the protein CASSSTQSSYNEQFF.